This entry features one T cell receptor (beta chain) sequence. This record belongs to a study of shared clonotypes between healthy human individuals. On the study more broadly: CD8 memory received one plate per donor, CD8 naive two, CD4 memory three and CD4 naive three.

Genomic DNA of each subset was evenly split across several immunoSEQ plates. As processed by the authors: Filtering differed because ImmunoSEQ produced junction-only sequences that carried no quality scores. The assay was immunoSEQ multiplex PCR, and TCRdb's table has in-frame clones only and misses some. The D gene and trimming were derived from the DNA, and the V and J assignments and clone size from that table. The sample contains roughly 1 million clones, approximately 68% of which appear only once. V shed 2 bases and J shed 2 bases, with 13 bases lying between them. CDR3 length equals 15 residues. The germline V gene has CDR1 KGHSH and CDR2 LQKENI.

The sequence was collected from a man aged 18-30 years in good health. The chain uses TRBV18 and TRBJ2-7; perhaps TRBD1 as D (6 bases). Sequenced material: memory CD4+ T cells sorted from blood. Specified subset: CD45RA-negative fraction. In DNA, the CDR3 is TGTGCCAGCTCACCAAGGACAGTGACTACCTACGAGCAGTACTTC. The encoded protein is CASSPRTVTTYEQYF.